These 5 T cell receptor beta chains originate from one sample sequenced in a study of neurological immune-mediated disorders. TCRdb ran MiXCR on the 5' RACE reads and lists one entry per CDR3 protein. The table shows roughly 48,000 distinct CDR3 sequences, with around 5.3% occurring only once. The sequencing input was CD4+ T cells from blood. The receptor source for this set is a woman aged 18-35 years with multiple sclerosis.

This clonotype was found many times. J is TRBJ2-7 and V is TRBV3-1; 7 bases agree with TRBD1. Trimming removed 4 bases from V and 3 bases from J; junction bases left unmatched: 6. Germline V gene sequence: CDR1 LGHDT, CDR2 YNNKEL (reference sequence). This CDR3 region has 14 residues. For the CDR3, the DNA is TGTGCCAGCAGCCCGGGACAGATAATCTACGAGCAGTACTTC. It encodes CASSPGQIIYEQYF.

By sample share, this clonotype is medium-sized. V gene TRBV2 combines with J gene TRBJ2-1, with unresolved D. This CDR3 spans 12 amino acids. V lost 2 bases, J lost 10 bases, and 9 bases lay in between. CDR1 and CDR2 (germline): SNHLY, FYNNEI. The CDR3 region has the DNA TGTGCCAGCAGTGAATATGGCCAGGAGCAGTTCTTC. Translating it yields CASSEYGQEQFF.

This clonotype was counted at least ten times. The CDR3 is CASSATGVGEQYV. The CDR3 region has the DNA TGTGCCAGCAGCGCAACAGGGGTCGGTGAGCAGTACGTC. This chain joins TRBV9 and TRBJ2-7, with 7 bases aligning to TRBD1. V was pared by 3 bases and J by 7 bases, with 7 bases of the junction left unmatched. Looked up from germline, CDR1 is SGDLS and CDR2 is YYNGEE. The CDR3 is made up of 13 amino acids.

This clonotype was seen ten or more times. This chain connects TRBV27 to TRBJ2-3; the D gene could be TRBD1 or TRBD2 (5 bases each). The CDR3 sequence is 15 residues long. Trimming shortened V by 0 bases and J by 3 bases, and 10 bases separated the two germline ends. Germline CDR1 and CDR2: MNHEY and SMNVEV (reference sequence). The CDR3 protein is CASSLSGVGTDTQYF. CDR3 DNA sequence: TGTGCCAGCAGTTTATCGGGGGTAGGGACAGATACGCAGTATTTT.

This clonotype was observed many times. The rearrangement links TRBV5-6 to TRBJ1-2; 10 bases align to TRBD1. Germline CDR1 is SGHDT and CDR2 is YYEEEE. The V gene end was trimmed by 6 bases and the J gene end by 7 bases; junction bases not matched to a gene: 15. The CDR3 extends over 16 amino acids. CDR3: CASIALQPGTGAGYTF. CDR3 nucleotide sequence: TGTGCCAGCATCGCACTACAGCCCGGGACAGGGGCTGGCTACACCTTC.